Each of the 5 T cell receptor beta chains below was sequenced from the same sample in a study of T cell responses to AZD1222 COVID-19 vaccine. The assay was immunoSEQ multiplex PCR, and TCRdb's table has in-frame clones only and misses some. This table has roughly 150,000 clones, about 91% appearing once. Specimen: peripheral blood, collected on day 0 of AZD1222 vaccination. These receptors were collected from an adult in good health.

The chain has TRBV27 and TRBJ2-1, with 12 nucleotides matching TRBD2. Losses at the gene ends were 3 bases for V and 6 bases for J; bases not matched to a gene: 3. Germline CDR1 and CDR2: MNHEY and SMNVEV (reference sequence). CDR3 length equals 15 residues. CDR3: CASSFLAGGGNEQFF. The CDR3 nucleotides are TGTGCCAGCAGTTTCCTAGCGGGAGGGGGCAATGAGCAGTTCTTC.

The chain carries TRBV4-2 and TRBJ1-3; D might be TRBD1 (5 bases). The germline CDR1 and CDR2 sequences are LGHNA and YNFKEQ. This CDR3 is 16 amino acids long. Between the trimmed V and J ends, which lost 1 base and 2 bases, there was a span of 12 bases. The CDR3 DNA reads as TGTGCCAGCAGCCAAGCAGGGACTGGGACTGGAAACACCATATATTTT. This sequence encodes CASSQAGTGTGNTIYF.

The genes are TRBV3-1 (or the pseudogene TRBV3-2) and TRBJ1-5; 10 bases are shared with TRBD1. The germline CDR1 and CDR2 sequences are LGHDT and YNNKEL (reference sequence). Unmatched junction bases numbered 4, after V lost 4 bases and J lost 7 bases. This CDR3 is built from 14 residues. The CDR3 coding sequence is TGTGCCAGCAGCCTCGGGACAGGGGAACAGCCCCAGCATTTT. Its protein product is CASSLGTGEQPQHF.

This chain connects TRBV7-9 to TRBJ1-1, with D hard to call. This CDR3 has 13 amino acids. Looked up from germline, CDR1 is SEHNR and CDR2 is FQNEAQ (reference sequence). V lost 5 bases and J lost 4, with 11 bases in between. CDR3 amino acids: CASSPPDVTEAFF. CDR3 in DNA: TGTGCCAGCAGCCCCCCTGATGTCACTGAAGCTTTCTTT.

J is TRBJ1-2 and V is TRBV7-2; D is ambiguous. V dropped 1 base and J dropped 8 bases, with 14 bases sitting between them. Germline CDR1 is SGHTA and CDR2 is FQGNSA. This CDR3 contains 14 residues. This CDR3 is CASSLDRSGWGYTF. In DNA, the CDR3 is TGTGCCAGCAGCTTAGATCGGTCCGGGTGGGGCTACACCTTC.